The 30 T cell receptor beta chains presented below share a single source sample, sequenced in a study of shared clonotypes between healthy human individuals. The table came from immunoSEQ multiplex PCR; TCRdb's copy has only in-frame clones and leaves some out. The sample gives 2 million to 2.5 million clones, 80% to 95% of which show up once; around 0.38% is in the top ten. What was sequenced was naive CD4+ T cells from PBMCs. This sample's subset: CD45RA+ positively selected. Receptors were obtained from a man younger than 35 in good health. Some clones in this sample may be carry-over from other donors' samples.

V gene TRBV5-1 combines with J gene TRBJ2-7, with 7 nucleotides matching TRBD1. The germline V gene encodes CDR1 SGHRS and CDR2 YFSETQ. V was pared by 4 bases and J by 2 bases, with 12 bases of the junction left unmatched. CDR3 length: 16 amino acids. CDR3 coding DNA: TGCGCCAGCAGCCGGGGACAGTCGGTCCAAGCCTACGAGCAGTACTTC. It codes for CASSRGQSVQAYEQYF.

The chain couples TRBV6-1 to TRBJ2-5; 13 nucleotides align to TRBD2. V trimming: 0 bases; J trimming: 2 bases; junction bases outside the gene matches: 3. This CDR3 has 17 amino acids. Looked up from germline, CDR1 is MNHNS and CDR2 is SASEGT. CDR3 amino acids: CASSEARGLAGQETQYF. The DNA for the CDR3 is TGTGCCAGCAGTGAAGCTCGGGGACTAGCGGGACAAGAGACCCAGTACTTC.

CDR3 sequence reads: CASSQGLAGEEYEQYF. The CDR3 DNA is TGCGCCAGCAGCCAGGGCCTAGCGGGAGAAGAATACGAGCAGTACTTC. J is TRBJ2-7 and V is TRBV4-3, with 10 bases that match TRBD2. Germline V gene data show CDR1 as LGHNA and CDR2 as YSLEER. This CDR3 comprises 16 residues. With V trimmed by 3 bases and J by 4 bases, 9 bases remained unmatched.

The rearrangement uses TRBV19 and TRBJ1-2; maybe TRBD1 (6 bases). The germline CDR1 and CDR2 sequences are LNHDA and SQIVND (reference sequence). This CDR3 is built from 15 residues. The V gene lost 0 bases and the J gene lost 6 bases, with 14 bases spanning the gap. The CDR3 DNA follows: TGTGCCAGTAGTATAGATCAGAGGGGGGGCCATGGCTACACCTTC. Translated, it gives CASSIDQRGGHGYTF.

Remarks on this clone: The identical CDR3 is also encoded by other nucleotide sequences in the sample. DNA of the CDR3: TGTGCCAGCAGCGTAGGAATCGGTGGCGATGAGCAGTTCTTC. Its protein product is CASSVGIGGDEQFF. The rearrangement joins TRBV9 to TRBJ2-1; D ambiguous. Germline CDR1 reads SGDLS; CDR2 reads YYNGEE. V lost 0 bases, J lost 8 bases, and 12 bases lay in between. CDR3 length: 14 amino acids.

This clone was recorded only once. The chain carries TRBV6-5 and TRBJ1-1; D unresolved. Trimming removed 0 bases from V and 0 bases from J, with 11 bases in between. Germline lookup yields CDR1 MNHEY and CDR2 SVGAGI. The CDR3 is 16 amino acids. CDR3 coding DNA: TGTGCCAGCAGTTACTCGGTCAGACACATGAACACTGAAGCTTTCTTT. Amino acid sequence: CASSYSVRHMNTEAFF.

The rearrangement uses TRBV5-1 and TRBJ2-7, with D perhaps assigned TRBD1 or TRBD2 (5 bases each). The CDR3 totals 14 residues. Germline CDR1 reads SGHRS; CDR2 reads YFSETQ. Trimming removed 4 bases at V and 0 bases at J, with 11 bases between. The CDR3 loop reads CASSPGTDSYEQYF. In DNA, the CDR3 is TGCGCCAGCAGCCCGGGGACGGACTCCTACGAGCAGTACTTC.

The CDR3 region is CASSQGRPGNTIYF. CDR3 nucleotide sequence: TGTGCCAGCAGCCAGGGCCGGCCTGGAAACACCATATATTTT. This chain connects TRBV4-2 to TRBJ1-3; D remains unclear. The CDR3 runs 14 residues. CDR1 and CDR2 (germline): LGHNA, YNFKEQ. Deletions cut 3 bases from V and 2 bases from J, with 8 bases between.

The rearrangement uses TRBV11-2 and TRBJ2-2; TRBD2 agrees at 9 bases. Germline values: CDR1 SGHAT, CDR2 FQNNGV. J gave up 1 base and V 3 bases, and 9 bases lay outside the gene matches. The CDR3 is 18 residues long. CDR3 loop: CASSFPRGTSKNTGELFF. In DNA form, the CDR3 reads TGTGCCAGCAGCTTCCCAAGGGGGACTAGCAAGAACACCGGGGAGCTGTTTTTT.

This rearrangement joins TRBV7-9 to TRBJ2-1; D gene ambiguous. This CDR3 has 15 residues. Germline V CDR1 and CDR2: SEHNR, FQNEAQ (reference sequence). V was trimmed by 5 bases and J by 0 bases, leaving 11 bases between them. CDR3 in DNA: TGTGCCAGCAGCCCGGTCCCCGCCTCCTACAATGAGCAGTTCTTC. Its translation: CASSPVPASYNEQFF. Together with reference TRBV7-9 and TRBJ2-1, the CDR3 gives the full variable domain: DTGVSQNPRHKITKRGQNVTFRCDPISEHNRLYWYRQTLGQGPEFLTYFQNEAQLEKSRLLSDRFSAERPKGSFSTLEIQRTEQGDSAMYLCASSPVPASYNEQFFGPGTRLTVL.

The rearrangement uses TRBV7-2 and TRBJ1-1; no clear D gene. This CDR3 comprises 15 residues. The V end lost 1 base, the J end lost 1 base, and 10 bases lay between the germline ends. CDR1 and CDR2 (germline): SGHTA, FQGNSA. The CDR3 protein is CASSLDATRNTEAFF. CDR3 bases: TGTGCCAGCAGCTTAGATGCAACAAGGAACACTGAAGCTTTCTTT.

This sequence joins TRBV4-3 and TRBJ2-7; TRBD1 matches at 8 bases. The germline V gene has CDR1 LGHNA and CDR2 YSLEER. The CDR3 length is 15 residues. The V segment lost 3 bases and the J segment 2 bases; nucleotides outside the gene matches: 6. In DNA form, the CDR3 reads TGCGCCAGCAGCCACGGACAGGGTTCCCCCTACGAGCAGTACTTC. Its translation is CASSHGQGSPYEQYF.

The chain joins TRBV6-1 to TRBJ1-4, with 11 nucleotides matching TRBD1. Germline CDR1 reads MNHNS; CDR2 reads SASEGT. The V segment lost 6 bases and the J segment 8 bases; nucleotides outside the gene matches: 5. This CDR3 contains 14 residues. The CDR3 is CASRGTGGKEKLFF. Written as DNA, the CDR3 is TGTGCCAGCAGAGGGACAGGGGGAAAAGAAAAACTGTTTTTT.

This clone was found once. The chain carries TRBV7-9 and TRBJ1-4, with D perhaps TRBD1 (6 bases). CDR3 size: 16 residues. From germline, CDR1 is SEHNR and CDR2 FQNEAQ (reference sequence). The V end lost 5 bases, the J end lost 11 bases, and 24 bases lay between the germline ends. This CDR3 is CASSQDSLRERGKLFF. The CDR3 bases are TGTGCCAGCAGCCAAGATTCCCTTAGAGAGAGGGGGAAACTGTTTTTT. Full variable domain (outside the CDR3, taken from reference TRBV7-9 and TRBJ1-4): DTGVSQNPRHKITKRGQNVTFRCDPISEHNRLYWYRQTLGQGPEFLTYFQNEAQLEKSRLLSDRFSAERPKGSFSTLEIQRTEQGDSAMYLCASSQDSLRERGKLFFGSGTQLSVL.

The rearrangement links TRBV4-3 to TRBJ2-1; D is uncertain. Germline V CDR1 and CDR2: LGHNA, YSLEER. The CDR3 loop spans 18 amino acids. The V end was cut by 1 base, the J end by 0 bases, with 16 bases between. The CDR3 nucleotides read TGCGCCAGCAGCCAAGTCACGACTCCACCTAGCTCCTACAATGAGCAGTTCTTC. Amino acid sequence: CASSQVTTPPSSYNEQFF.

With respect to this clone: Additional DNA sequences in this sample encode the identical CDR3. The V and J genes are TRBV5-1 and TRBJ2-1; 8 bases match TRBD1. The germline V gene has CDR1 SGHRS and CDR2 YFSETQ. With V trimmed by 4 bases and J by 7 bases, 7 bases remained unmatched. This CDR3 is 14 amino acids long. CDR3 region: CASSPGTGGNEQFF. The CDR3 coding sequence is TGCGCCAGCAGCCCGGGGACAGGTGGTAATGAGCAGTTCTTC.

Turning to this clone: Other nucleotide sequences from this sample produce the same CDR3. V usage is TRBV4-3 and J usage is TRBJ2-2; D is ambiguous. The V end lost 0 bases, the J end lost 0 bases, and 2 bases lay between the germline ends. Per the germline V gene, CDR1 is LGHNA and CDR2 is YSLEER. This CDR3 has 14 amino acids. The CDR3 coding sequence is TGCGCCAGCAGCCAAGACGCGAACACCGGGGAGCTGTTTTTT. Protein product: CASSQDANTGELFF.

The V call is TRBV7-8, the J call TRBJ1-1; D uncertain. V was clipped by 3 bases and J by 5 bases, with 7 bases between them. The CDR3 spans 12 residues. Germline-derived CDR1 and CDR2 are SGHVS and FQNEAQ. CDR3: CASSFSATEAFF. CDR3 nucleotides: TGTGCCAGCAGCTTCAGTGCGACTGAAGCTTTCTTT.

The chain carries TRBV4-2 and TRBJ1-1, with unresolved D. This CDR3 region has 17 residues. Trimming shortened V by 1 base and J by 3 bases, and 18 bases separated the two germline ends. Germline CDR1 reads LGHNA; CDR2 reads YNFKEQ. CDR3 sequence (DNA): TGTGCCAGCAGCCAAGTTGGCAGAGGTACGTGGGACACTGAAGCTTTCTTT. Protein product: CASSQVGRGTWDTEAFF.

The chain is built from TRBV5-1 and TRBJ2-3, with D unclear. The CDR3 sequence is 16 residues long. Germline V lookup: CDR1 SGHRS, CDR2 YFSETQ. V was cut by 0 bases and J by 1 base, with 12 bases left in between. The CDR3 here is CASSLAAVVGTDTQYF. The CDR3 DNA reads as TGCGCCAGCAGCTTGGCCGCAGTCGTTGGCACAGATACGCAGTATTTT. The full variable domain, completed using reference TRBV5-1 and TRBJ2-3, is KAGVTQTPRYLIKTRGQQVTLSCSPISGHRSVSWYQQTPGQGLQFLFEYFSETQRNKGNFPGRFSGRQFSNSRSEMNVSTLELGDSALYLCASSLAAVVGTDTQYFGPGTRLTVL.

The V and J genes are TRBV5-1 and TRBJ1-3; TRBD1 might be the D (6 bases). V was clipped by 0 bases and J by 4 bases, with 14 bases between them. This CDR3 contains 16 residues. Germline loops: CDR1 SGHRS, CDR2 YFSETQ. CDR3 amino acids: CASSLGPGATGNTIYF. The CDR3 region has the DNA TGCGCCAGCAGCTTGGGGCCGGGGGCTACCGGAAACACCATATATTTT. Combining the CDR3 with reference TRBV5-1 and TRBJ1-3 gives the whole variable domain KAGVTQTPRYLIKTRGQQVTLSCSPISGHRSVSWYQQTPGQGLQFLFEYFSETQRNKGNFPGRFSGRQFSNSRSEMNVSTLELGDSALYLCASSLGPGATGNTIYFGEGSWLTVV.

The chain has TRBV27 and TRBJ2-7, with a weak D call TRBD1 (6 bases). CDR1 is MNHEY and CDR2 is SMNVEV in the germline V gene (reference sequence). V was shortened by 6 bases and J by 5 bases, with 14 bases between the two germline ends. This CDR3 has 13 residues. CDR3 DNA sequence: TGTGCCAGCAGAGCCAGGGGTCGCAACGAGCAGTACTTC. Translated: CASRARGRNEQYF.

V usage is TRBV6-1 and J usage is TRBJ2-7; possible D gene TRBD2, 6 bases. Germline CDR1 reads MNHNS; CDR2 reads SASEGT. V was trimmed by 8 bases and J by 2 bases, leaving 16 bases between them. The CDR3 runs 14 residues. CDR3 protein: CASAAGTSAYEQYF. The CDR3, as DNA: TGTGCCAGCGCGGCCGGGACTTCCGCCTACGAGCAGTACTTC.

The chain carries TRBV30 and TRBJ2-3; tentatively, D is TRBD1 (6 bases). This CDR3 is built from 12 residues. V was shortened by 4 bases and J by 5 bases, with 10 bases between the two germline ends. Germline V CDR1 and CDR2: GTSNPN, SVGIG (reference sequence). This CDR3 is CAWIRGKDTQYF. The CDR3 nucleotides read TGTGCCTGGATAAGGGGGAAAGATACGCAGTATTTT.

To note about this clone: The same CDR3 also results from other DNA sequences found in this sample. This chain connects TRBV11-2 to TRBJ2-2; D is uncertain. V lost 5 bases and J 0 bases, leaving 7 bases between the germline ends. Germline CDR1 reads SGHAT; CDR2 reads FQNNGV. The CDR3 contains 14 residues. CDR3 nucleotides: TGTGCCAGCAGCCTTCGGACGAACACCGGGGAGCTGTTTTTT. Its translation: CASSLRTNTGELFF.

The chain is built from TRBV9 and TRBJ2-3, with D possibly called TRBD1 or TRBD2 (5 bases each). Germline CDR1 reads SGDLS; CDR2 reads YYNGEE. The CDR3 is made up of 17 amino acids. Trimming pared 4 bases from V and 0 bases from J, leaving 18 bases between. The CDR3 loop is CASSPRGWGMSTDTQYF. The CDR3 coding sequence is TGTGCCAGCAGCCCACGAGGATGGGGGATGAGCACAGATACGCAGTATTTT.

This clone has only one observation. CDR3 sequence reads: CASSLGQRTTNEKLFF. Written as DNA, the CDR3 is TGCGCCAGCAGCTTGGGACAGAGAACAACTAATGAAAAACTGTTTTTT. The chain links TRBV5-1 to TRBJ1-4, with a possible D match to TRBD1 (5 bases). V was pared by 0 bases and J by 0 bases, with 9 bases between. Germline CDR1 reads SGHRS; CDR2 reads YFSETQ. CDR3 length: 16 amino acids.

For the CDR3, the DNA is TGTGCCAGCAGTGACCGGGACGGAACTAACTATGGCTACACCTTC. This codes for CASSDRDGTNYGYTF. The chain couples TRBV6-1 to TRBJ1-2, with a possible D match to TRBD1 (5 bases). This CDR3 region has 15 residues. Trimming shortened V by 3 bases and J by 0 bases, and 11 bases separated the two germline ends. Germline V gene data show CDR1 as MNHNS and CDR2 as SASEGT.

This sequence joins TRBV29-1 and TRBJ2-2; no firm D call. The CDR3 loop spans 15 amino acids. V gave up 7 bases and J gave up 0 bases, with 15 bases separating them. The germline V gene encodes CDR1 SQVTM and CDR2 ANQGSEA. CDR3 residues: CSAPLTAANTGELFF. CDR3 nucleotide sequence: TGCAGCGCTCCATTGACGGCAGCGAACACCGGGGAGCTGTTTTTT.

The count of this clone is one. The chain carries TRBV6-5 and TRBJ2-7; maybe TRBD2 (7 bases). The V gene lost 7 bases and the J gene lost 6 bases, with 13 bases spanning the gap. The CDR3 spans 12 residues. Looked up from germline, CDR1 is MNHEY and CDR2 is SVGAGI. The CDR3 sequence: CASTQRGGEQYF. The CDR3 nucleotides read TGTGCCAGCACCCAGAGGGGGGGCGAGCAGTACTTC.